This is a list of T cell receptor beta chains from one sample in a study of blood T cells in healthy people across ages. TCRdb reprocessed the 5' RACE reads via MiXCR and lists one record per CDR3 protein. The sample lists hundreds of thousands of distinct CDR3 sequences; about 34% were seen once. The specimen was blood. Receptor source: a young man in good health. The CDR3 runs from the conserved cysteine through the conserved F or W. The D gene is left open where the match is weak. Clone size is given for some rows only: seen once, a few or many times, or a class if the clone is expanded.

>TRBV15|TRBJ1-4|NA|NA
TGTGCCACCAGCATCCCACCTGGGGGGGAAAAACTGTTTTTT
CATSIPPGGEKLFF
>TRBV29-1|TRBJ1-2|few|TRBD1
TGCAGCCTCTTACAAGGGGCAGGGGGAGGCTACACCTTC
CSLLQGAGGGYTF
>TRBV12-3/TRBV12-4|TRBJ1-1|few|TRBD1
TGTGCCAGCAGTCGAGTGACAGGGACCACTGAAGCTTTCTTT
CASSRVTGTTEAFF
>TRBV14|TRBJ2-2|once|TRBD1
TGTGCCAGCAGCCCGAGGACGGTCTGGGACAGGGCCGCCGGGGAGCTGTTTTTT
CASSPRTVWDRAAGELFF
>TRBV7-2|TRBJ1-1|NA|NA
TGTGCCAGCAGCCGAAACCGCCTGGGGGCGGGCACTGAAGCTTTCTTT
CASSRNRLGAGTEAFF
>TRBV4-3|TRBJ2-2|NA|TRBD1
TGCGCCAGCAGCCTTAGGACAGGGATGGGCAACACCGGGGAGCTGTTTTTT
CASSLRTGMGNTGELFF
>TRBV20-1|TRBJ1-2|few|TRBD1
TGCAGTGCGGAAGAGCAGGGGGGGGGCTCGCTTGGCTACACCTTC
CSAEEQGGGSLGYTF
>TRBV6-5|TRBJ2-5|NA|TRBD2
TGTGCCAGCAGCCATAGGGGACTACAAGAGACCCAGTACTTC
CASSHRGLQETQYF
>TRBV12-3/TRBV12-4|TRBJ1-2|NA|NA
TGTGCCAGCAGTTTCCTCTGGAGCTACACCTTC
CASSFLWSYTF
>TRBV12-3/TRBV12-4|TRBJ2-7|many|TRBD1
TGTGCCAGCAGAGACAGGGGATGGAACGAGCAGTACTTC
CASRDRGWNEQYF
>TRBV4-3|TRBJ2-7|few|NA
TGCGCCAGCAGCCAAGAAAGAGGGGAGGAAGGACCCTACGAGCAGTACTTC
CASSQERGEEGPYEQYF
>TRBV7-7|TRBJ2-5|NA|NA
TGTGCCAGCAGCGTAGAGGCAACGCAAGAGACCCAGTACTTC
CASSVEATQETQYF
>TRBV5-1|TRBJ1-2|NA|NA
TGCGCCAGCAGCTTGGGGCCGCCCCGGGGGAGAGACTATGGCTACACCTTC
CASSLGPPRGRDYGYTF
>TRBV7-2|TRBJ2-7|NA|NA
TGTGCCAGCAGCTTATCGCAGGCCTACGAGCAGTACTTC
CASSLSQAYEQYF
>TRBV20-1|TRBJ1-2|NA|TRBD1
TGCAGTGCCCTCGGGGGGGACAGGGAGTACCTAAACTATGGCTACACCTTC
CSALGGDREYLNYGYTF
>TRBV2|TRBJ2-7|many|NA
TGTGCCAGCAGTGAATGGGCGGGGTTCTACGAGCAGTACTTC
CASSEWAGFYEQYF
>TRBV5-5|TRBJ2-3|many|NA
TGTGCCAGCAGCCTATACAGCACAGATACGCAGTATTTT
CASSLYSTDTQYF
>TRBV9|TRBJ2-7|NA|NA
TGTGCCAGCAGCGTAGACCTTGGACCCTACGAGCAGTACTTC
CASSVDLGPYEQYF
>TRBV27|TRBJ2-1|NA|NA
TGTGCCAGCAGTTTAGCGGGGCCCTACAATGAGCGGTTCTTC
CASSLAGPYNERFF
>TRBV9|TRBJ2-1|few|TRBD1
TGTGCCAGCAGCCCCCGCGGGACAGGGGGCTACAATGAGCAGTTCTTC
CASSPRGTGGYNEQFF
>TRBV4-1|TRBJ1-1|NA|NA
TGCGCCAGCAGCCAAGATACGGGGCAATTAAACACTGAAGCTTTCTTT
CASSQDTGQLNTEAFF
>TRBV14|TRBJ1-2|NA|NA
TGTGCCAGCAGCCAAGATGTACAGGGATACTATGGCTACACCTTC
CASSQDVQGYYGYTF
>TRBV24-1|TRBJ2-1|NA|NA
TGTGCCACCGACGGAGGCGCAGACGCTAATGAGCAGTTCTTC
CATDGGADANEQFF
>TRBV6-2/TRBV6-3|TRBJ2-1|few|NA
TGTGCCAGCAGAAGACCCGGTGAGCAGTTCTTC
CASRRPGEQFF
>TRBV6-6|TRBJ1-4|few|NA
TGTGCCAGCAGTTACGAGAGGGGTGCAACTAATGAAAAACTGTTTTTT
CASSYERGATNEKLFF
>TRBV5-1|TRBJ2-3|NA|TRBD2
TGCGCCAGCAGCTTGGGTGGGACTAGCGTTAGCACAGATACGCAGTATTTT
CASSLGGTSVSTDTQYF
>TRBV7-2|TRBJ1-6|few|NA
TGTGCCAGCAGCTTGCCCAGGGGTTACAATTCACCCCTCCACTTT
CASSLPRGYNSPLHF
>TRBV7-2|TRBJ2-1|once|NA
TGTGCCGGCAGCTTAGTTTCAGGGAGTGGTTCCTACAATGAGCAGTTCTTC
CAGSLVSGSGSYNEQFF
>TRBV5-5|TRBJ2-1|few|TRBD2
TGTGCCAGCAGCTTGGAGCGGGGGACCAATGAGCAGTTCTTC
CASSLERGTNEQFF
>TRBV6-6|TRBJ2-3|NA|NA
TGTGCCACCAGGTACATCGAAGATACGCAGTATTTT
CATRYIEDTQYF